One and the same sample provided the 20 T cell receptor beta chains below, sequenced in a study of glioma-infiltrating T cells. Using RNA template, CDR3s of TCR alpha and beta were amplified with iRepertoire arm-PCR. In TCRdb, the multiplex PCR reads were re-called with MiXCR into one record per CDR3 protein. This sample yields about 190,000 distinct CDR3 sequences, of which roughly a third are seen a single time; roughly a fifth belongs to the top ten. Sequenced input: glioma tissue, nonneoplastic brain tissue, or PBMCs (not recorded which). These TCRs come from a human donor with low-grade glioma or glioblastoma, undergoing nonglioma brain surgery, or in good health (not recorded which).

Remarks on this clonotype: With a much larger clone just one base away, this may be a read error. The chain combines TRBV5-1 with TRBJ2-5; D unresolved. Per germline, CDR1 SGHRS and CDR2 YFSETQ. This CDR3 is 12 amino acids long. This CDR3 is CASSLDFQAQCF. The DNA of the CDR3 is TGCGCCAGCAGCTTGGATTTCCAGGCCCAGTGCTTC.

This clonotype was observed many times. The V gene is TRBV7-2, the J gene TRBJ2-3, with D hard to call. From germline, CDR1 is SGHTA and CDR2 FQGNSA. This CDR3 comprises 14 residues. V was cut by 1 base and J by 0 bases, with 5 bases left in between. Here the CDR3 reads CASSLVASTDTQYF. The CDR3 DNA reads as TGTGCCAGCAGCTTAGTAGCTAGCACAGATACGCAGTATTTT.

Regarding this clonotype: A much larger clone lies one base from this, so it may be a read error. As the CDR3 is not closed by the conserved phenylalanine or tryptophan, this likely results from a read error. V and J are TRBV2 and TRBJ2-1; 11 nucleotides align to TRBD2. Germline V lookup: CDR1 SNHLY, CDR2 FYNNEI. The CDR3 runs 14 residues. V was clipped by 11 bases and J by 2 bases; unmatched bases: 5. CDR3 in DNA: TGTGCCTGCCATAGCGGGAGGGCCTACAATGAGCAGTTCTTA. Translated, it gives CACHSGRAYNEQFL.

Many counts were recorded for this clonotype. V and J are TRBV14 and TRBJ2-1, with 9 positions matching TRBD2. The V gene's germline CDR1 is SGHDN and CDR2 FVKESK. This CDR3 has 14 residues. The trim removed 4 bases at V and 5 bases at J, leaving 3 bases unmatched. The CDR3 DNA follows: TGTGCCAGCAGCCCCCGACTAGCGGACAATGAGCAGTTCTTC. This sequence encodes CASSPRLADNEQFF.

This clonotype was found a few times. The gene calls are TRBV12-3 or TRBV12-4 and TRBJ2-7; 12 positions match TRBD2. V trimming: 3 bases; J trimming: 1 base; junction bases outside the gene matches: 1. The CDR3 extends over 15 amino acids. In DNA, the CDR3 is TGTGCCAGCAGTTTTGGGACTAGCGGGTCCTACGAGCAGTACTTC. It codes for CASSFGTSGSYEQYF.

The chain recombines TRBV5-1 with TRBJ2-7; 12 bases map to TRBD1. Germline trimming cut 6 bases from V and 5 bases from J; bases unmatched to any gene: 6. The CDR3 consists of 14 residues. Germline V lookup: CDR1 SGHRS, CDR2 YFSETQ. The CDR3 here is CASIPGQGADEQYF. The CDR3 DNA is TGCGCCAGCATACCGGGACAGGGGGCTGACGAGCAGTACTTC.

Of note for this clonotype: With a much larger clone just one base away, this may be a read error. The CDR3 spells CASSRGELGYTF. Written as DNA, the CDR3 is TGTGCCAGCAGCCGAGGGGAGTTAGGCTACACCTTC. V usage is TRBV3-1 and J usage is TRBJ1-2; TRBD1 might be the D (5 bases). CDR1 LGHDT and CDR2 YNNKEL come from the germline V gene (reference sequence). The V and J ends lost 4 bases and 8 bases respectively, with 11 bases between them. The CDR3 has 12 residues.

This clonotype was recorded at least ten times. The chain has TRBV28 and TRBJ2-7; 9 positions match TRBD1. The CDR3 is 17 amino acids. The germline CDR1 and CDR2 sequences are MDHEN and SYDVKM. J was trimmed by 1 base and V by 4 bases; bases with no gene match: 11. Here the CDR3 reads CASSSYTTGTGSYEQYF. For the CDR3, the DNA is TGTGCCAGCAGTTCCTACACCACCGGGACAGGGTCCTACGAGCAGTACTTC.

Worth noting for this clonotype: One junction end disagrees with the germline gene, perhaps due to a read error. J is TRBJ1-5 and V is TRBV29-1, with a tentative D call TRBD1 (6 bases). CDR3 length: 15 residues. Looked up from germline, CDR1 is SQVTM and CDR2 is ANQGSEA. The CDR3 DNA sequence: TGCAGCGTAGAGTTGCAGGGGAATAGGAATCAGCCCAAGCATTTT. The encoded protein is CSVELQGNRNQPKHF.

Of note for this clonotype: Possible read error: a much larger clone is one base away. V is TRBV4-2 and J is TRBJ2-2, with D possibly TRBD2 on 5 matching bases. This CDR3 region has 15 residues. In germline, CDR1 is LGHNA, CDR2 YNFKEQ. The CDR3 region is CAISQESGITGELFF. The DNA for the CDR3 is TGTGCCATCAGCCAAGAGTCGGGGATCACCGGGGAGCTGTTTTTT.

At least ten counts were recorded for this clonotype. This chain uses TRBV10-2 with TRBJ2-7; TRBD2 matches at 11 bases. The CDR3 contains 16 residues. CDR1 is WSHSY, CDR2 SAAADI, per germline. The J segment lost 2 bases and the V segment lost 4 bases, leaving 7 bases of the junction unmatched. The chain's CDR3 is CASSVRLAGLTYEQYF. In DNA form, the CDR3 reads TGCGCCAGCAGTGTTCGACTAGCGGGATTAACCTACGAGCAGTACTTC.

The chain joins TRBV4-3 to TRBJ2-1; D gene unclear. Germline-derived CDR1 and CDR2 are LGHNA and YSLEER. V was pared by 8 bases and J by 5 bases, with 10 bases between. The CDR3 extends over 12 amino acids. This CDR3 reads CASSRLDNEQFF. Written as DNA, the CDR3 is TGCGCCAGCTCACGACTTGACAATGAGCAGTTCTTC.

The rearrangement links TRBV28 to TRBJ2-3; 7 bases fit TRBD2. V was pared by 7 bases and J by 8 bases, with 15 bases of the junction left unmatched. The CDR3 totals 15 residues. The germline gives CDR1 MDHEN, CDR2 SYDVKM. This CDR3 is CASIRGGPNVGTQYF. CDR3 in DNA: TGTGCCAGCATTAGGGGAGGGCCTAACGTAGGTACGCAGTATTTT.

This clonotype was detected ten times or more. This CDR3 reads CASTDRGSHQPQHF. The CDR3 coding sequence is TGTGCCAGCACTGACAGGGGATCGCATCAGCCCCAGCATTTT. The chain couples TRBV6-2 or TRBV6-3 to TRBJ1-5; TRBD1 matches 8 bases. Unmatched junction bases numbered 7, after V lost 7 bases and J lost 5 bases. This CDR3 has 14 residues. Germline V gene data show CDR1 as MNHEY and CDR2 as SVGEGT.

A remark on this clonotype: With a much larger clone just one base away, this may be a read error. The rearrangement joins TRBV3-1 to TRBJ1-2, with D tentatively TRBD1 (5 bases). Germline loops: CDR1 LGHDT, CDR2 YNNKEL (reference sequence). The CDR3 covers 14 residues. The CDR3 reads CASSQEGVHVGYAF. CDR3 in DNA: TGTGCCAGCAGCCAAGAAGGGGTCCATGTTGGCTACGCCTTC.

This clonotype was seen a handful of times. The chain has TRBV28 and TRBJ1-2, with D perhaps TRBD1 (6 bases). The CDR3 has 12 amino acids. Per the germline V gene, CDR1 is MDHEN and CDR2 is SYDVKM. V was cut by 6 bases and J by 2 bases, with 7 bases left in between. The CDR3 loop is CASRTGNYGYTF. The DNA of the CDR3 is TGTGCCAGCAGGACAGGAAACTATGGCTACACCTTC.

This clonotype was picked up many times. V usage is TRBV7-2 and J usage is TRBJ2-2; D not resolved. V was clipped by 6 bases and J by 2 bases, with 13 bases between them. CDR3 length equals 15 residues. Germline CDR1 SGHTA, CDR2 FQGNSA. CDR3 loop: CASSPVRSNTGELFF. The CDR3 DNA is TGTGCCAGCAGTCCTGTACGGAGCAACACCGGGGAGCTGTTTTTT.

This clonotype was picked up many times. CDR3 loop: CATSQDGGFQYF. Here the CDR3 DNA reads TGTGCCACCAGTCAAGACGGAGGTTTTCAGTACTTC. The chain combines TRBV24-1 with TRBJ2-5, with D perhaps TRBD2 (5 bases). Germline lookup yields CDR1 KGHDR and CDR2 SFDVKD. CDR3 length equals 12 residues. V lost 6 bases and J 11 bases, leaving 15 bases between the germline ends.

In its sample, this clonotype was seen many times. The chain's CDR3 is CASSQEGFYQPQHF. In DNA, the CDR3 is TGCGCCAGCAGCCAAGAGGGATTCTATCAGCCCCAGCATTTT. The V call is TRBV4-1, the J call TRBJ1-5; no reliable D call. Germline CDR1 reads MGHRA; CDR2 reads YSYEKL. V lost 0 bases and J lost 5, with 8 bases in between. This CDR3 is built from 14 residues.

The CDR3 bases are TGTGCCAGCAGTTACAGTCCCTACGAGCAGTTCTTC. Amino acid sequence: CASSYSPYEQFF. This chain connects TRBV6-2 or TRBV6-3 to TRBJ2-1; D remains ambiguous. Germline-derived CDR1 and CDR2 are MNHEY and SVGEGT. CDR3 length: 12 residues. The germline V and J ends were trimmed by 2 bases and 10 bases, with 9 bases remaining between them.